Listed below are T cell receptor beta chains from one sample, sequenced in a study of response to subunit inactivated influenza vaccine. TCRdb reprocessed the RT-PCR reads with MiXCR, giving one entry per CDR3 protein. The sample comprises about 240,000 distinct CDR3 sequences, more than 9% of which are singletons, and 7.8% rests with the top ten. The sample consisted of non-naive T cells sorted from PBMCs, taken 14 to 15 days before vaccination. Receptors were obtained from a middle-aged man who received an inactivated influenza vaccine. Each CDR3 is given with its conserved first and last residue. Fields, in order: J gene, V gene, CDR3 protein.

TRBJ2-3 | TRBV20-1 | CSATDWTGTGTDTQYF
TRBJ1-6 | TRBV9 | CASSGIHNSPLHF
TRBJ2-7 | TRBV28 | CASSPQTVSYEQYF
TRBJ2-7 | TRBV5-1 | CASSGGQTFYEQYF
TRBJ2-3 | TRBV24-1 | CATSDGDSTSTDTQYF
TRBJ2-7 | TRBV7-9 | CASTTQWSPDWQYF
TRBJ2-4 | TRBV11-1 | CASSLLLSNIQYF
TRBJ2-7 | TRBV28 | CASGGGSLVREQYF
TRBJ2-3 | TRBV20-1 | CSADRGQDTQYF
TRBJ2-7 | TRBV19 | CASSPGPLGEQYF
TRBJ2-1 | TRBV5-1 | CASSLALSSSYNEQFF
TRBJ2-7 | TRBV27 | CASSWRETSYEQYF
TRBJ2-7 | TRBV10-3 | CAISEMGLAGPWTYEQYF
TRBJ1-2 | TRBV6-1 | CASSVTGEHGYTF
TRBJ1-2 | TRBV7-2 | CASSLGRTTYGYTF
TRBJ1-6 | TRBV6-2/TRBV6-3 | CASSYWSSPLHF
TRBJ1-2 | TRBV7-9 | CASSPPGRTVPYGYTF
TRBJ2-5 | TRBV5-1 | CASRGDRKETQYF
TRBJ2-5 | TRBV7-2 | CASTQGIQETQYF
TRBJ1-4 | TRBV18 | CASSPQEGQRNEKLFF
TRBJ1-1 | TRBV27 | CASRKGAPRNTEAFF
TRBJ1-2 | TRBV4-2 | CASSHTGTDYGYTF
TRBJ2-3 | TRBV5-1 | CASRTRLAGGQWADTQYF
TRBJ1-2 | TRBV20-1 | CSASHLGGFGGYTF
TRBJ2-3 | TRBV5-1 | CASSRSGRLSTDTQYF